The 26 T cell receptor beta chains below all came from one sample that was sequenced in a study of early T cells in non-severe SARS-CoV-2 infection. A single record per CDR3 protein comes from TCRdb applying MiXCR to the 5' RACE reads. The sample lists over 60,000 distinct CDR3 sequences; over 10% were seen once. Sequences were derived from whole blood, sampled at baseline. The receptors were sampled from an adult who was a healthcare worker with PCR-confirmed SARS-CoV-2 infection or an uninfected control (not recorded which).

The table lists this clonotype with many counts. This rearrangement joins TRBV10-3 to TRBJ2-3; 9 bases line up with TRBD2. The germline gives CDR1 ENHRY, CDR2 SYGVKD. The CDR3 consists of 13 residues. J lost 2 bases, V lost 9 bases, and 3 bases had no gene match. The CDR3 loop reads CAIAGGTTDTQYF. The CDR3 DNA reads TGTGCCATAGCGGGGGGCACCACAGATACGCAGTATTTT.

This clonotype was detected a few times. The chain links TRBV2 to TRBJ1-1, with TRBD1 identical over 7 bases. The V and J ends lost 3 bases and 1 base, in that order; junction bases with no gene match: 5. The CDR3 totals 15 residues. Per the germline V gene, CDR1 is SNHLY and CDR2 is FYNNEI. For the CDR3, the DNA is TGTGCCAGCAGTGATGCCGGGACAGCGAACACTGAAGCTTTCTTT. Amino acids: CASSDAGTANTEAFF.

This chain uses TRBV11-2 with TRBJ2-3, with TRBD1 matching over 8 bases. Germline V gene data show CDR1 as SGHAT and CDR2 as FQNNGV. The CDR3 runs to 15 residues. With 1 base clipped from V and 2 bases from J, the junction kept 2 bases outside the gene matches. In DNA form, the CDR3 reads TGTGCCAGCAGCTTAGTGGGACAGGTCACAGATACGCAGTATTTT. This codes for CASSLVGQVTDTQYF.

V is TRBV7-9 and J is TRBJ1-3, with D hard to call. Trimming left V 3 bases short and J 2 bases short, with 5 bases between. In germline, CDR1 is SEHNR, CDR2 FQNEAQ (reference sequence). This CDR3 is built from 13 residues. CDR3 in amino acids: CASSFPAGNTIYF. DNA of the CDR3: TGTGCCAGCAGCTTTCCGGCTGGAAACACCATATATTTT.

This clonotype was counted only a few times. V and J are TRBV5-4 and TRBJ2-3; a possible D gene is TRBD2 (5 bases). CDR3 length equals 16 residues. CDR1 and CDR2 from the germline V gene are SGHNT and YYREEE (reference sequence). The V end lost 3 bases, the J end lost 2 bases, and 16 bases lay between the germline ends. The CDR3 reads CASSSVRAAYTDTQYF. The DNA for the CDR3 is TGTGCCAGCAGCTCTGTGCGGGCCGCTTACACAGATACGCAGTATTTT.

The sample holds many counts of this clonotype. V is TRBV11-2 and J is TRBJ2-3; 11 positions match TRBD2. V was clipped by 5 bases and J by 1 base; unmatched bases: 5. Germline values: CDR1 SGHAT, CDR2 FQNNGV. The CDR3 contains 16 residues. Here the CDR3 reads CASSAGTSGRTDTQYF. DNA of the CDR3: TGTGCCAGCAGCGCCGGGACTAGCGGCCGCACAGATACGCAGTATTTT. The whole variable domain, filled in from reference TRBV11-2 and TRBJ2-3, reads EAGVAQSPRYKIIEKRQSVAFWCNPISGHATLYWYQQILGQGPKLLIQFQNNGVVDDSQLPKDRFSAERLKGVDSTLKIQPAKLEDSAVYLCASSAGTSGRTDTQYFGPGTRLTVL.

This chain joins TRBV20-1 and TRBJ2-7; maybe TRBD1 (6 bases). V was cut by 5 bases and J by 2 bases, with 16 bases left in between. This CDR3 contains 14 residues. Looked up from germline, CDR1 is DFQATT and CDR2 is SNEGSKA (reference sequence). The CDR3 region is CSADGPGHPYEQYF. In DNA form, the CDR3 reads TGCAGTGCTGACGGGCCGGGACACCCCTACGAGCAGTACTTC.

This chain links TRBV3-1 with TRBJ2-1; D might be TRBD1 or TRBD2, each matching 5 bases. The V end was cut by 4 bases, the J end by 4 bases, with 20 bases between. The CDR3 totals 17 residues. Looked up from germline, CDR1 is LGHDT and CDR2 is YNNKEL (reference sequence). In nucleotides, the CDR3 is TGTGCCAGCAGCCCCAAGCTTATTAGGGGACCTTACAATGAGCAGTTCTTC. Protein sequence: CASSPKLIRGPYNEQFF.

The rearrangement links TRBV7-2 to TRBJ2-5; possibly TRBD2 for D (5 bases). The CDR3 loop spans 14 amino acids. V lost 5 bases, J lost 4 bases, and 14 bases lay in between. Germline V gives CDR1 SGHTA, CDR2 FQGNSA. DNA of the CDR3: TGTGCCAGCAGCCAAGGAGCGGAGCTAGAGACCCAGTACTTC. Translating it yields CASSQGAELETQYF.

This clonotype was seen at least ten times. The J gene is TRBJ2-5, the V gene TRBV7-2; D remains ambiguous. Trimming cost V 4 bases and J 5 bases, with 11 bases left between them. The CDR3 totals 13 residues. The germline gives CDR1 SGHTA, CDR2 FQGNSA. CDR3 bases: TGTGCCAGCAGCTCGCGAGGCTCGGAGACCCAGTACTTC. Its translation is CASSSRGSETQYF.

Ten or more counts support this clonotype. The J gene is TRBJ2-1, the V gene TRBV20-1; D may be TRBD1 (5 bases). CDR1 DFQATT and CDR2 SNEGSKA come from the germline V gene (reference sequence). The V end lost 1 base, the J end lost 3 bases, and 13 bases lay between the germline ends. This CDR3 has 15 amino acids. CDR3 protein: CSARVAGSLYNEQFF. The CDR3 DNA follows: TGCAGTGCTAGAGTTGCAGGGTCGCTCTACAATGAGCAGTTCTTC.

The chain is built from TRBV12-3 or TRBV12-4 and TRBJ1-6, with 10 nucleotides matching TRBD1. V was pared by 3 bases and J by 3 bases, with 5 bases of the junction left unmatched. CDR3 size: 17 residues. CDR3 loop: CASSFYGTGDYNSPLHF. The CDR3 DNA is TGTGCCAGCAGTTTCTACGGGACAGGGGACTATAATTCACCCCTCCACTTT.

This clonotype was seen a handful of times. The rearrangement uses TRBV28 and TRBJ1-1, with TRBD1 matching 8 bases. J gave up 2 bases and V 5 bases, and 7 bases lay outside the gene matches. The CDR3 length is 15 residues. Looked up from germline, CDR1 is MDHEN and CDR2 is SYDVKM. In DNA form, the CDR3 reads TGTGCCAGCAGTCCCCAGGGGGCCCCAAACACTGAAGCTTTCTTT. This gives the protein CASSPQGAPNTEAFF.

This clonotype was counted between two and nine times. The rearrangement joins TRBV20-1 to TRBJ2-3; TRBD2 aligns across 8 bases. V gave up 6 bases and J gave up 2 bases; unmatched junction bases: 7. The germline V gene encodes CDR1 DFQATT and CDR2 SNEGSKA (reference sequence). This CDR3 is built from 14 residues. The CDR3 nucleotides are TGCAGTGCCGGGAATAGCGGGGACACAGATACGCAGTATTTT. Its translation is CSAGNSGDTDTQYF.

V gene TRBV5-1 combines with J gene TRBJ2-2; tentatively, D is TRBD1 (5 bases). This CDR3 comprises 13 residues. Deletions cut 4 bases from V and 6 bases from J, with 10 bases between. Germline V gene sequence: CDR1 SGHRS, CDR2 YFSETQ. The CDR3: CASSQTVPGELFF. In DNA form, the CDR3 reads TGCGCCAGCAGCCAGACAGTCCCCGGGGAGCTGTTTTTT. Full variable domain (remainder filled in from reference TRBV5-1 and TRBJ2-2): KAGVTQTPRYLIKTRGQQVTLSCSPISGHRSVSWYQQTPGQGLQFLFEYFSETQRNKGNFPGRFSGRQFSNSRSEMNVSTLELGDSALYLCASSQTVPGELFFGEGSRLTVL.

The chain recombines TRBV7-9 with TRBJ1-2; D possibly corresponds to TRBD1 (6 bases). V lost 5 bases, J lost 7 bases, and 14 bases lay in between. The CDR3 consists of 13 residues. Germline V lookup: CDR1 SEHNR, CDR2 FQNEAQ (reference sequence). This chain's CDR3 is CASSRGVGAGYTF. Written as DNA, the CDR3 is TGTGCCAGCAGCCGCGGTGTGGGGGCTGGCTACACCTTC.

This clonotype was observed a handful of times. The CDR3 DNA sequence: TGTGCCAGCAGCTCATACGGGACCGCGTCCTACAATGAGCAGTTCTTC. Its protein product is CASSSYGTASYNEQFF. J is TRBJ2-1 and V is TRBV7-3, with D perhaps assigned TRBD1 or TRBD2 (5 bases each). Per germline, CDR1 SGHTA and CDR2 FQGTGA. This CDR3 is built from 16 residues. Deletions cut 4 bases from V and 1 base from J, with 14 bases between.

This chain links TRBV18 with TRBJ2-3; a weak D match, TRBD1 (5 bases). Germline CDR1 KGHSH, CDR2 LQKENI. V was shortened by 3 bases and J by 0 bases, with 13 bases between the two germline ends. This CDR3 comprises 16 residues. CDR3 loop: CASSPPDRGSTDTQYF. The DNA for the CDR3 is TGTGCCAGCTCACCTCCCGACAGAGGAAGCACAGATACGCAGTATTTT.

This clonotype was seen ten or more times. DNA of the CDR3: TGTGCCATCAGTGAGGGACAGGGGAACAGCGGGCCCCAGCATTTT. It yields the protein CAISEGQGNSGPQHF. The chain combines TRBV10-3 with TRBJ1-5, with 9 bases matching TRBD1. Germline assignment: CDR1 ENHRY and CDR2 SYGVKD. V lost 2 bases to trimming and J lost 9 bases; unmatched junction nucleotides: 8. The CDR3 sequence is 15 residues long.

This clonotype was counted many times. The CDR3 loop reads CASSPGLGGDTQYF. CDR3 sequence (DNA): TGTGCCAGCAGCCCTGGACTAGGAGGGGATACGCAGTATTTT. The V gene is TRBV7-8, the J gene TRBJ2-3, with TRBD2 matching 7 bases. Germline trimming cut 5 bases from V and 6 bases from J; bases unmatched to any gene: 8. The CDR3 loop spans 14 amino acids. Germline V gene sequence: CDR1 SGHVS, CDR2 FQNEAQ.

This clonotype was seen ten or more times. The gene calls are TRBV6-2 or TRBV6-3 and TRBJ1-2; 8 nucleotides line up with TRBD1. CDR1 MNHEY and CDR2 SVGEGT come from the germline V gene. Trimming took 2 bases from V and 4 from J; bases not matched to a gene: 12. The CDR3 extends over 17 amino acids. CDR3 amino acids: CASSYLARQGMSYGYTF. The CDR3 region has the DNA TGTGCCAGCAGTTACCTCGCCCGACAGGGGATGAGCTATGGCTACACCTTC.

The chain combines TRBV12-3 or TRBV12-4 with TRBJ1-5; TRBD1 matches 8 bases. V shed 4 bases and J 3 bases; nucleotides not matched to a gene: 5. The CDR3 sequence is 15 residues long. The CDR3 DNA follows: TGTGCCAGCAGTTCCGGGACAGGCTACAATCAGCCCCAGCATTTT. Amino acids: CASSSGTGYNQPQHF.

This clonotype was observed a few times. The V gene is TRBV10-3, the J gene TRBJ2-2, with D possibly matching TRBD2 (7 bases). CDR1 and CDR2 (germline): ENHRY, SYGVKD. V gave up 0 bases and J gave up 7 bases, with 15 bases separating them. The CDR3 consists of 16 residues. CDR3 in amino acids: CAISESPAGAGGELFF. As DNA, the CDR3 is TGTGCCATCAGTGAGTCCCCCGCGGGGGCAGGCGGGGAGCTGTTTTTT.

The rearrangement links TRBV28 to TRBJ2-3; no firm D call. V shed 8 bases and J shed 3 bases, with 12 bases lying between them. CDR3 length: 13 residues. Germline V lookup: CDR1 MDHEN, CDR2 SYDVKM. The CDR3 reads CASSIPGTDTQYF. CDR3 bases: TGTGCCAGCTCTATCCCCGGAACAGATACGCAGTATTTT.

The V call is TRBV11-2, the J call TRBJ2-1, with TRBD2 as a possible D gene (5 bases). Looked up from germline, CDR1 is SGHAT and CDR2 is FQNNGV. The CDR3 spans 19 residues. The V gene lost 4 bases and the J gene lost 8 bases, with 30 bases spanning the gap. The CDR3: CASSYPTRAFERNYDEQFF. CDR3 bases: TGTGCCAGCAGCTACCCCACGAGGGCGTTCGAACGGAATTACGATGAGCAGTTCTTC.

This clonotype was recorded at least ten times. The chain is built from TRBV7-2 and TRBJ2-1; TRBD2 aligns across 8 bases. This CDR3 comprises 14 residues. In germline, CDR1 is SGHTA, CDR2 FQGNSA. V was clipped by 7 bases and J by 8 bases; unmatched bases: 10. The CDR3 region has the DNA TGTGCCAGCATGCCGGGACTAGTGGGTCATGAGCAGTTCTTC. Protein product: CASMPGLVGHEQFF. Complete variable domain (other parts from reference TRBV7-2 and TRBJ2-1): GAGVSQSPSNKVTEKGKDVELRCDPISGHTALYWYRQSLGQGLEFLIYFQGNSAPDKSGLPSDRFSAERTGGSVSTLTIQRTQQEDSAVYLCASMPGLVGHEQFFGPGTRLTVL.